Shown below are 30 T cell receptor beta chains from a single sample sequenced in a study of T cell changes during pregnancy in multiple sclerosis. Repertoires were generated with immunoSEQ multiplex PCR, while TCRdb's copy carries only in-frame clones and drops some. The table records about 23,000 clones, more than 75% of them present only once. The source was CD8+ T cells from peripheral blood mononuclear cells, collected after pregnancy. Receptors were obtained from a female donor with multiple sclerosis, enrolled in a pregnancy study.

The chain is built from TRBV6-6 and TRBJ1-5, with D possibly matching TRBD1 (6 bases). The V gene's germline CDR1 is MNHNY and CDR2 SVGAGI (reference sequence). The length of the CDR3 is 13 residues. V lost 2 bases, J lost 6 bases, and 8 bases lay in between. This CDR3 reads CASSYTTGQPQHF. The CDR3 region has the DNA TGTGCCAGCAGTTACACGACAGGTCAGCCCCAGCATTTT.

The CDR3 sequence: CASSARTGSVHEQFF. The CDR3 coding sequence is TGTGCCAGCAGCGCGAGGACAGGGTCGGTTCATGAGCAGTTCTTC. The gene calls are TRBV13 and TRBJ2-1, with 8 bases identical to TRBD1. This CDR3 contains 15 residues. V lost 5 bases and J lost 8; bases outside the gene matches: 11. Germline V gives CDR1 PRHDT, CDR2 FYEKMQ (reference sequence).

This chain connects TRBV6-1 to TRBJ2-1; D remains ambiguous. The CDR3 is made up of 11 amino acids. V lost 8 bases and J 2 bases, leaving 4 bases between the germline ends. Germline CDR1 and CDR2: MNHNS and SASEGT. This CDR3 is CASEAYNEQFF. The DNA of the CDR3 is TGTGCCAGCGAGGCCTACAATGAGCAGTTCTTC.

The V and J genes are TRBV4-2 and TRBJ1-1, with 7 bases that match TRBD1. CDR3 length equals 14 residues. Germline CDR1 is LGHNA and CDR2 is YNFKEQ. Trimming took 6 bases from V and 1 from J; bases not matched to a gene: 5. The CDR3 reads CASRLTGTNTEAFF. CDR3 nucleotide sequence: TGTGCCAGCAGACTGACAGGGACGAACACTGAAGCTTTCTTT.

This clone showed up just once. This chain connects TRBV2 to TRBJ2-5; possible D gene TRBD2, 7 bases. The CDR3 is 18 amino acids. Trimming shortened V by 0 bases and J by 5 bases, and 22 bases separated the two germline ends. The germline gives CDR1 SNHLY, CDR2 FYNNEI. DNA for the CDR3: TGTGCCAGCAGTGAAGCTTGGGGGCCGACGGGGGGCTTGGAGACCCAGTACTTC. Its translation: CASSEAWGPTGGLETQYF.

The chain uses TRBV28 and TRBJ2-7; 9 bases map to TRBD2. The CDR3 is 15 residues long. Germline values: CDR1 MDHEN, CDR2 SYDVKM. Trimming at V came to 3 bases and at J to 3 bases, leaving 6 bases not matched to a gene. The CDR3 spells CASSFNLAGSYEQYF. The CDR3 DNA reads as TGTGCCAGCAGTTTCAACCTAGCGGGGAGCTACGAGCAGTACTTC. The full variable domain, rest sourced from reference TRBV28 and TRBJ2-7, is DVKVTQSSRYLVKRTGEKVFLECVQDMDHENMFWYRQDPGLGLRLIYFSYDVKMKEKGDIPEGYSVSREKKERFSLILESASTNQTSMYLCASSFNLAGSYEQYFGPGTRLTVT.

V is TRBV28 and J is TRBJ2-1, with 7 bases that match TRBD2. After removal of 4 bases from V and 7 bases from J, the junction contained 16 bases not matched to a gene. Germline V gene sequence: CDR1 MDHEN, CDR2 SYDVKM. The CDR3 totals 17 residues. Written as DNA, the CDR3 is TGTGCCAGCAGTTATTTCCTCCGGGACTATTCACCTAATGAGCAGTTCTTC. Its protein is CASSYFLRDYSPNEQFF.

The V call is TRBV7-9, the J call TRBJ2-3; no definite D call. Between the trimmed V and J ends, which lost 5 bases and 11 bases, there was a span of 14 bases. CDR3 length: 12 amino acids. The germline gives CDR1 SEHNR, CDR2 FQNEAQ (reference sequence). The CDR3 region has the DNA TGTGCCAGCAGCAAAGATCCCCCTAGGCAGTATTTT. Translating it yields CASSKDPPRQYF.

The V and J genes are TRBV4-1 and TRBJ2-7; 9 nucleotides match TRBD1. Germline trimming cut 0 bases from V and 4 bases from J; bases unmatched to any gene: 10. Germline lookup yields CDR1 MGHRA and CDR2 YSYEKL. The CDR3 is made up of 17 amino acids. CDR3 amino acids: CASSQDIRDRVRYEQYF. As DNA, the CDR3 is TGCGCCAGCAGCCAAGATATTCGGGACAGGGTCAGGTACGAGCAGTACTTC.

This chain links TRBV9 with TRBJ2-3, with 10 bases that match TRBD1. Germline lookup yields CDR1 SGDLS and CDR2 YYNGEE. The CDR3 is 14 residues long. V shed 4 bases, J shed 3 bases, and the junction held 2 bases outside the gene matches. The CDR3 nucleotides are TGTGCCAGCAGCCCGGGACAGGGGACAGATACGCAGTATTTT. It yields the protein CASSPGQGTDTQYF.

V and J are TRBV6-1 and TRBJ1-2, with 7 bases fitting TRBD1. Germline CDR1 MNHNS, CDR2 SASEGT. The CDR3 is 15 amino acids. The J segment lost 6 bases and the V segment lost 4 bases, leaving 11 bases of the junction unmatched. The CDR3 DNA is TGTGCCAGCAGTGGATACAGGGGCGCAGGGAATGGCTACACCTTC. It specifies CASSGYRGAGNGYTF.

The rearrangement links TRBV27 to TRBJ2-7; TRBD2 aligns across 9 bases. This CDR3 has 13 residues. Per germline, CDR1 MNHEY and CDR2 SMNVEV (reference sequence). V trimming: 10 bases; J trimming: 2 bases; junction bases outside the gene matches: 6. CDR3 sequence (DNA): TGTGCCACCGGATTAGCGGGAGCCTACGAGCAGTACTTC. It yields the protein CATGLAGAYEQYF.

The chain recombines TRBV2 with TRBJ2-6, with 8 bases fitting TRBD1. The germline CDR1 and CDR2 sequences are SNHLY and FYNNEI. Trimming took 9 bases from V and 0 from J; bases not matched to a gene: 7. CDR3 size: 16 residues. The CDR3 sequence: CARHRDRSSGANVLTF. The CDR3 DNA sequence: TGTGCCAGACACCGGGACAGGAGCTCTGGGGCCAACGTCCTGACTTTC.

V gene TRBV4-1 combines with J gene TRBJ2-7; D may be TRBD2 (5 bases). The CDR3 sequence is 15 residues long. The germline CDR1 and CDR2 sequences are MGHRA and YSYEKL. Between the trimmed V and J ends, which lost 4 bases and 2 bases, there was a span of 15 bases. The CDR3: CASSPQESGAYEQYF. CDR3 in DNA: TGCGCCAGCAGCCCCCAAGAAAGCGGCGCCTACGAGCAGTACTTC.

The chain carries TRBV19 and TRBJ1-5, with 8 bases that match TRBD1. Trimming cost V 6 bases and J 5 bases; bases outside gene matches: 6. Germline V gene sequence: CDR1 LNHDA, CDR2 SQIVND (reference sequence). The CDR3 has 14 amino acids. The CDR3 loop is CASRNRGGDQPQHF. The CDR3 region has the DNA TGTGCCAGTAGAAACAGGGGGGGGGATCAGCCCCAGCATTTT.

This chain connects TRBV27 to TRBJ2-7; 7 bases map to TRBD1. After removal of 4 bases from V and 3 bases from J, the junction contained 9 bases not matched to a gene. Germline V gene data show CDR1 as MNHEY and CDR2 as SMNVEV (reference sequence). The CDR3 covers 15 residues. The CDR3 reads CASSYQGEQFYEQYF. The CDR3 DNA reads TGTGCCAGCAGTTACCAGGGGGAACAATTCTACGAGCAGTACTTC.

The chain employs TRBV14 and TRBJ1-2; TRBD1 might be the D (6 bases). Germline CDR1 reads SGHDN; CDR2 reads FVKESK. V lost 3 bases and J lost 4, with 18 bases in between. This CDR3 has 16 residues. The CDR3 loop is CASSHVAGTFGYGYTF. The DNA for the CDR3 is TGTGCCAGCAGCCATGTGGCCGGGACATTTGGCTATGGCTACACCTTC. Full variable domain (missing parts from reference TRBV14 and TRBJ1-2): EAGVTQFPSHSVIEKGQTVTLRCDPISGHDNLYWYRRVMGKEIKFLLHFVKESKQDESGMPNNRFLAERTGGTYSTLKVQPAELEDSGVYFCASSHVAGTFGYGYTFGSGTRLTVV.

V is TRBV27 and J is TRBJ2-7; 11 positions match TRBD1. Germline CDR1 and CDR2: MNHEY and SMNVEV (reference sequence). V was clipped by 3 bases and J by 3 bases; unmatched bases: 13. CDR3 length: 18 amino acids. CDR3 DNA sequence: TGTGCCAGCAGTTTCCTCACCGGGGGGACAGGGGGGGTCTACGAGCAGTACTTC. This gives the protein CASSFLTGGTGGVYEQYF.

The V and J genes are TRBV5-1 and TRBJ2-7; 7 bases align to TRBD2. CDR3 length equals 15 residues. CDR1 and CDR2 from the germline V gene are SGHRS and YFSETQ. V was clipped by 5 bases and J by 0 bases; unmatched bases: 8. The CDR3 nucleotides are TGCGCCAGCAGTCCCGACGGGGGGATCTCCTACGAGCAGTACTTC. This translates into CASSPDGGISYEQYF. The full variable domain, rest sourced from reference TRBV5-1 and TRBJ2-7, is KAGVTQTPRYLIKTRGQQVTLSCSPISGHRSVSWYQQTPGQGLQFLFEYFSETQRNKGNFPGRFSGRQFSNSRSEMNVSTLELGDSALYLCASSPDGGISYEQYFGPGTRLTVT.

The CDR3: CASSPALGDEQYF. CDR3 in DNA: TGTGCCAGCTCACCAGCCCTCGGGGACGAGCAGTACTTC. This chain joins TRBV18 and TRBJ2-7, with D possibly matching TRBD2 (5 bases). The CDR3 runs to 13 residues. CDR1 KGHSH and CDR2 LQKENI come from the germline V gene. V shed 2 bases and J shed 5 bases, with 10 bases lying between them.

Of note for this clone: The sample contains more than one DNA sequence encoding this CDR3. V gene TRBV13 combines with J gene TRBJ2-3, with 8 bases that match TRBD2. In germline, CDR1 is PRHDT, CDR2 FYEKMQ (reference sequence). With 3 bases clipped from V and 3 bases from J, the junction kept 8 bases outside the gene matches. This CDR3 spans 16 amino acids. In DNA form, the CDR3 reads TGTGCCAGCAGCTTCCCAAGCGGGACTAGTACAGATACGCAGTATTTT. Its protein is CASSFPSGTSTDTQYF.

The sample holds one count of this clone. The chain uses TRBV5-1 and TRBJ2-7, with TRBD1 identical over 10 bases. The CDR3 is 15 amino acids. Germline-derived CDR1 and CDR2 are SGHRS and YFSETQ. Trimming cost V 0 bases and J 3 bases; bases outside gene matches: 3. The CDR3 nucleotides are TGCGCCAGCAGCTTGGCAGGGACAGGGGTCTACGAGCAGTACTTC. Its protein product is CASSLAGTGVYEQYF.

The chain recombines TRBV11-2 with TRBJ2-7; TRBD2 matches at 8 bases. Losses at the gene ends were 0 bases for V and 6 bases for J; bases not matched to a gene: 7. Germline V gene lookup returns CDR1 SGHAT and CDR2 FQNNGV. CDR3 length: 15 amino acids. The CDR3 region has the DNA TGTGCCAGCAGCTTAGAGCTACGGGAGGGAAGCGAGCAGTACTTC. It encodes CASSLELREGSEQYF.

V is TRBV6-1 and J is TRBJ2-1; tentative D call: TRBD2 (6 bases). Trimming removed 0 bases from V and 0 bases from J, with 9 bases in between. The germline V gene has CDR1 MNHNS and CDR2 SASEGT. The CDR3 totals 16 residues. The CDR3 protein is CASSEAGGGSYNEQFF. In DNA form, the CDR3 reads TGTGCCAGCAGTGAAGCGGGAGGAGGCTCCTACAATGAGCAGTTCTTC.

The chain is built from TRBV4-3 and TRBJ2-2; 9 nucleotides align to TRBD1. Germline loops: CDR1 LGHNA, CDR2 YSLEER. Losses at the gene ends were 5 bases for V and 6 bases for J; bases not matched to a gene: 10. This CDR3 spans 16 amino acids. The CDR3 here is CASSMEQGALAGELFF. The CDR3, as DNA: TGCGCCAGCAGCATGGAACAGGGGGCGCTGGCCGGGGAGCTGTTTTTT.

The J gene is TRBJ2-2, the V gene TRBV27; maybe TRBD2 (5 bases). CDR1 and CDR2 from the germline V gene are MNHEY and SMNVEV (reference sequence). The V and J ends lost 3 bases and 4 bases respectively, with 9 bases between them. This CDR3 comprises 14 residues. The DNA for the CDR3 is TGTGCCAGCAGTTTTACGGGGATCACCGGGGAGCTGTTTTTT. Translation gives CASSFTGITGELFF.

This chain links TRBV27 with TRBJ1-2, with 7 positions matching TRBD1. The V and J ends lost 5 bases and 4 bases, in that order; junction bases with no gene match: 13. The CDR3 runs to 16 residues. CDR1 and CDR2 from the germline V gene are MNHEY and SMNVEV (reference sequence). The CDR3, as DNA: TGTGCCAGCAGTCCATCTCAGGGGGGACTTTTCTATGGCTACACCTTC. It encodes CASSPSQGGLFYGYTF.

The chain combines TRBV18 with TRBJ1-2, with TRBD1 as a possible D gene (6 bases). The length of the CDR3 is 11 residues. The V end was cut by 8 bases, the J end by 5 bases, with 9 bases between. The germline gives CDR1 KGHSH, CDR2 LQKENI. The CDR3 DNA reads as TGTGCCAGCACCCAGGGGTATGGCTACACCTTC. Its protein is CASTQGYGYTF.

V is TRBV4-1 and J is TRBJ2-1; TRBD2 matches 12 bases. The V segment lost 4 bases and the J segment 8 bases; nucleotides outside the gene matches: 9. CDR1 and CDR2 (germline): MGHRA, YSYEKL. The CDR3 totals 16 residues. The CDR3 sequence: CASSPLAGGPVDEQFF. The CDR3 nucleotides are TGCGCCAGCAGCCCTCTAGCGGGAGGGCCGGTGGATGAGCAGTTCTTC.

The J gene is TRBJ1-2, the V gene TRBV28; TRBD1 matches at 7 bases. V was pared by 5 bases and J by 3 bases, with 6 bases of the junction left unmatched. Per germline, CDR1 MDHEN and CDR2 SYDVKM. The CDR3 runs 14 residues. CDR3 DNA sequence: TGTGCCAGCAGTGAAGGGGGCGCGGACTATGGCTACACCTTC. Translating gives CASSEGGADYGYTF.